Given below is one TCR beta chain in context. Antigen specificity is unknown. This sample was taken from a study of T cell repertoires in cytomegalovirus infection. Study overall: Newly reported HLA-C-restricted and thoroughly characterized HLA-B-restricted CMV epitopes were employed.

MiXCR was run by TCRdb on the reads, yielding one entry per CDR3 protein. The table shows about 280,000 distinct CDR3 sequences, with less than 25% occurring only once. General study results and limits: Within the response measured ex vivo, HLA-C-restricted CMV-specific TCR beta clonotypes were dominant.

V lost 7 bases and J 3 bases, leaving 12 bases between the germline ends. Looked up from germline, CDR1 is WSHSY and CDR2 is SAAADI. CDR3 length: 14 residues. Source: cultured PBMCs, taken from culture after CMV antigen stimulation. The V and J genes are TRBV10-2 and TRBJ1-4; a possible D gene is TRBD1 (6 bases). This clonotype originated in a human donor in good health (CMV status not recorded). Some clones in this sample may be carry-over from other donors' samples. The CDR3 DNA reads as TGCGCCAGCAAACTTCGGGGGCCTAATGAAAAACTGTTTTTT. Protein sequence: CASKLRGPNEKLFF.